These 10 T cell receptor beta chains were sequenced from one sample in a study of blood T cells in healthy people across ages. Primed by a sample-barcoded 5' primer and a J-beta primer mix, a second PCR proceeded for roughly 7 to 11 cycles. In TCRdb, the 5' RACE reads were re-called with MiXCR into one record per CDR3 protein. The sample shows more than 800,000 distinct CDR3 sequences, roughly 45% of them seen only once. Sequenced material: blood. These TCRs come from a woman in her fifties or sixties in good health.

The genes are TRBV10-3 and TRBJ2-6; D remains ambiguous. The CDR3 has 16 residues. Germline CDR1 is ENHRY and CDR2 is SYGVKD. With 3 bases removed from V and 0 bases from J, the gap between germline ends came to 9 bases. In DNA form, the CDR3 reads TGTGCCATCAGTGACGAGCTAGACTCTGGGGCCAACGTCCTGACTTTC. Translated: CAISDELDSGANVLTF.

A single count supports this clonotype. The chain joins TRBV2 to TRBJ2-1; 11 bases are shared with TRBD2. Trimming took 6 bases from V and 1 from J; bases not matched to a gene: 5. The length of the CDR3 is 16 residues. The germline gives CDR1 SNHLY, CDR2 FYNNEI. The CDR3 DNA reads as TGTGCCAGCAGGAAGGGGACTAGCGGATCCTACAATGAGCAGTTCTTC. This codes for CASRKGTSGSYNEQFF.

V gene TRBV28 combines with J gene TRBJ1-6; D is undetermined. Trimming removed 3 bases from V and 5 bases from J, with 8 bases in between. CDR1 is MDHEN, CDR2 SYDVKM, per germline. The CDR3 loop spans 14 amino acids. This CDR3 reads CASSFGPDNSPLHF. The DNA for the CDR3 is TGTGCCAGCAGTTTCGGTCCTGATAATTCACCCCTCCACTTT.

The V gene is TRBV5-1, the J gene TRBJ1-2; no reliable D call. Germline V CDR1 and CDR2: SGHRS, YFSETQ. CDR3 length: 13 residues. V gave up 0 bases and J gave up 4 bases, with 7 bases separating them. The CDR3 DNA is TGCGCCAGCAGCTTGGATAACCGCTATGGCTACACCTTC. It translates to CASSLDNRYGYTF.

In its sample, this clonotype was seen a few times. The chain joins TRBV6-2 or TRBV6-3 to TRBJ1-2, with D unclear. V lost 5 bases and J 4 bases, leaving 14 bases between the germline ends. This CDR3 has 14 residues. The germline V gene has CDR1 MNHEY and CDR2 SVGEGT. CDR3 in amino acids: CASSTPSRGYGYTF. CDR3 nucleotides: TGTGCCAGCAGTACCCCCAGCCGGGGCTATGGCTACACCTTC.

The J gene is TRBJ2-1, the V gene TRBV10-3, with 9 bases fitting TRBD2. The germline V gene encodes CDR1 ENHRY and CDR2 SYGVKD. V trimming: 7 bases; J trimming: 7 bases; junction bases outside the gene matches: 11. The length of the CDR3 is 15 residues. The CDR3: CAITRRREGGNEQFF. The DNA for the CDR3 is TGTGCCATCACCAGGAGGCGGGAGGGGGGGAATGAGCAGTTCTTC.

CDR3 in amino acids: CAISESGRVSYEQYF. CDR3 coding DNA: TGTGCCATCAGTGAGTCGGGCAGGGTCTCCTACGAGCAGTACTTC. V gene TRBV10-3 combines with J gene TRBJ2-7; D may be TRBD1 (5 bases). CDR1 and CDR2 (germline): ENHRY, SYGVKD. The CDR3 is made up of 15 amino acids. V was cut by 0 bases and J by 0 bases, with 9 bases left in between.

This clonotype was counted only a few times. DNA for the CDR3: TGTGCCAGCCGCGCCCCACTAGCGGGAGCGATCAATGAGCAGTTCTTC. Protein product: CASRAPLAGAINEQFF. The chain has TRBV27 and TRBJ2-1; 11 nucleotides agree with TRBD2. V was clipped by 8 bases and J by 6 bases; unmatched bases: 12. The germline gives CDR1 MNHEY, CDR2 SMNVEV (reference sequence). The length of the CDR3 is 16 residues.

The chain has TRBV7-9 and TRBJ1-2; TRBD1 is a possible D gene (6 bases). The CDR3 is 13 amino acids. Trimming shortened V by 7 bases and J by 7 bases, and 16 bases separated the two germline ends. Germline CDR1 is SEHNR and CDR2 is FQNEAQ (reference sequence). Written as DNA, the CDR3 is TGTGCCAGCACAGGGGTGAACAGTTCTGGCTACACCTTC. As protein: CASTGVNSSGYTF.

J is TRBJ2-4 and V is TRBV27; a weak D match, TRBD1 (6 bases). The better agreement between TRBJ2-7 and the DNA end casts doubt on the J call. Germline V gene data show CDR1 as MNHEY and CDR2 as SMNVEV (reference sequence). This CDR3 is built from 15 residues. CDR3 DNA sequence: TGTGCCAGCAGGCGATACCAGGACAGTCTGTCCGAGCAGTACTTC. This encodes CASRRYQDSLSEQYF.